A single sample gave rise to the 30 T cell receptor beta chains below, sequenced in a study of T-cell reconstitution after alpha-beta-depleted transplantation in children. During its preparation, the TCRbeta library received unique molecular identifiers. TCRdb reanalysed the PCR reads using MiXCR and keeps one entry per CDR3 protein. Of fewer than 250,000 distinct CDR3 sequences in the sample, under 20% were seen once. This specimen consisted of PBMCs, mostly from graft donor cells, obtained 360 days after TCRalphabeta/CD19-depleted stem cell transplant. The receptors derive from a male patient between 2 and 9 years old who had a stem cell transplant for acute lymphoblastic leukemia, so the T cells may come from the graft donor.

The rearrangement uses TRBV29-1 and TRBJ2-5; weak D call: TRBD1 (6 bases). CDR1 is SQVTM, CDR2 ANQGSEA, per germline. Trimming stripped 5 bases from V and 5 bases from J, with 15 bases between. CDR3 length: 13 amino acids. The CDR3 DNA is TGCAGCGTTCTCTCAACTCAGGGGGAGACCCAGTACTTC. It specifies CSVLSTQGETQYF.

This clonotype was seen a handful of times. The rearrangement joins TRBV12-3 or TRBV12-4 to TRBJ1-1; D is perhaps TRBD1 (6 bases). Trimming took 5 bases from V and 4 from J, leaving 11 bases between them. The CDR3 has 13 residues. The CDR3 DNA sequence: TGTGCCAGCAGTCACAGGGAGAGCACTGAAGCTTTCTTT. Protein product: CASSHRESTEAFF.

There are many counts of this clonotype. The V gene is TRBV24-1, the J gene TRBJ2-4, with D perhaps given as TRBD1 or TRBD2 (8 bases each). V dropped 4 bases and J dropped 7 bases, with 22 bases sitting between them. The CDR3 covers 17 residues. CDR1 is KGHDR, CDR2 SFDVKD, per germline. CDR3 nucleotides: TGTGCCACCAGTGACTTCGGACAGGGACTAGACGGGAACATTCAGTACTTC. This codes for CATSDFGQGLDGNIQYF.

This rearrangement joins TRBV5-1 to TRBJ2-3; D may correspond to TRBD1 or TRBD2 (5 bases each). The ends were cut back, 4 bases at V and 6 bases at J, with 12 bases in the middle. The CDR3 spans 13 residues. Looked up from germline, CDR1 is SGHRS and CDR2 is YFSETQ. DNA of the CDR3: TGCGCCAGCAGCGAGGGGCGCGCGGATACGCAGTATTTT. Translated: CASSEGRADTQYF.

The rearrangement links TRBV5-1 to TRBJ2-7, with 7 bases that match TRBD2. With V trimmed by 4 bases and J by 2 bases, 6 bases remained unmatched. The germline V gene has CDR1 SGHRS and CDR2 YFSETQ. The CDR3 runs to 14 residues. This CDR3 reads CASSMSSGTYEQYF. CDR3 bases: TGCGCCAGCAGCATGTCTAGCGGCACCTACGAGCAGTACTTC.

This clonotype was found a few times. The chain uses TRBV4-1 and TRBJ2-3; 11 bases line up with TRBD2. V dropped 1 base and J dropped 2; count of bases not matched to a gene: 17. This CDR3 comprises 21 residues. CDR1 and CDR2 from the germline V gene are MGHRA and YSYEKL. The CDR3: CASSQGLPERLAGSYTDTQYF. CDR3 DNA: TGCGCCAGCAGCCAAGGGCTCCCGGAGAGACTAGCGGGGAGCTACACAGATACGCAGTATTTT.

This clonotype showed up many times. This chain links TRBV29-1 with TRBJ2-7; 7 bases line up with TRBD1. The V segment lost 1 base and the J segment 3 bases; nucleotides outside the gene matches: 6. The germline CDR1 and CDR2 sequences are SQVTM and ANQGSEA. There are 14 residues in the CDR3. In nucleotides, the CDR3 is TGCAGCGTTGAAGCCCTACAGGGGAACTACGAGCAGTACTTC. Its translation is CSVEALQGNYEQYF.

This clonotype has a handful of counts. The chain joins TRBV7-9 to TRBJ2-1; possibly TRBD2 for D (6 bases). There are 16 residues in the CDR3. Germline CDR1 and CDR2: SEHNR and FQNEAQ (reference sequence). V shed 5 bases and J shed 0 bases, with 14 bases lying between them. The CDR3 region has the DNA TGTGCCAGCAGCATGGGACTCGTGCTCTCCTACAATGAGCAGTTCTTC. It encodes CASSMGLVLSYNEQFF.

This clonotype appeared a few times. The V gene is TRBV7-9, the J gene TRBJ2-2; no clear D gene. Per the germline V gene, CDR1 is SEHNR and CDR2 is FQNEAQ (reference sequence). The V end lost 7 bases, the J end lost 4 bases, and 7 bases lay between the germline ends. This CDR3 is built from 12 residues. CDR3 sequence: CASMWRTGELFF. In DNA, the CDR3 is TGTGCCAGCATGTGGCGCACCGGGGAGCTGTTTTTT.

The chain is built from TRBV4-3 and TRBJ2-1; no clear D. Germline values: CDR1 LGHNA, CDR2 YSLEER. This CDR3 has 16 amino acids. V shed 0 bases and J shed 3 bases, with 12 bases lying between them. Here the CDR3 reads CASSQEGRASYNEQFF. The DNA for the CDR3 is TGCGCCAGCAGCCAAGAAGGTCGGGCCAGCTACAATGAGCAGTTCTTC.

This clonotype was seen more than once but under ten times. The chain has TRBV7-2 and TRBJ2-3; maybe TRBD1 (6 bases). The germline V and J ends were trimmed by 1 base and 5 bases, with 16 bases remaining between them. This CDR3 has 16 residues. Germline V gene data show CDR1 as SGHTA and CDR2 as FQGNSA. The CDR3 coding sequence is TGTGCCAGCAGCTTAGGTCTGGACAGCCTAGAAGATACGCAGTATTTT. This gives the protein CASSLGLDSLEDTQYF.

This clonotype was seen repeatedly, ten times or more. The V call is TRBV7-2, the J call TRBJ2-3, with 12 bases that match TRBD2. Germline trimming cut 3 bases from V and 5 bases from J; bases unmatched to any gene: 6. The germline gives CDR1 SGHTA, CDR2 FQGNSA. CDR3 size: 16 residues. The CDR3 sequence: CASSLGALAGGDTQYF. The CDR3 DNA is TGTGCCAGCAGCTTGGGGGCACTAGCGGGGGGAGATACGCAGTATTTT.

The CDR3 loop reads CASSRTGREILETQYF. The CDR3 DNA follows: TGTGCCAGCAGCCGGACGGGGCGGGAGATTCTAGAGACCCAGTACTTC. This chain links TRBV7-7 with TRBJ2-5; 7 positions match TRBD2. The CDR3 is 16 amino acids. After removal of 5 bases from V and 4 bases from J, the junction contained 13 bases not matched to a gene. Germline V gene lookup returns CDR1 SSHAT and CDR2 FNYEAQ (reference sequence).

This clonotype was counted ten times or more. The rearrangement uses TRBV20-1 and TRBJ2-2; D assignment may be TRBD1 or TRBD2 (5 bases each). The germline gives CDR1 DFQATT, CDR2 SNEGSKA (reference sequence). This CDR3 has 14 residues. Between the trimmed V and J ends, which lost 7 bases and 1 base, there was a span of 13 bases. Here the CDR3 DNA reads TGCAGTGTGGGGCGGGCGAAGAACACCGGGGAGCTGTTTTTT. Translation gives CSVGRAKNTGELFF.

This clonotype has just a few counts. V and J are TRBV27 and TRBJ2-1; TRBD2 aligns across 10 bases. The V gene end was trimmed by 5 bases and the J gene end by 5 bases; junction bases not matched to a gene: 6. The CDR3 totals 15 residues. Germline CDR1 and CDR2: MNHEY and SMNVEV (reference sequence). Here the CDR3 DNA reads TGTGCCAGCAGTAAAACTAGCGGGGTCGACAATGAGCAGTTCTTC. Translating it yields CASSKTSGVDNEQFF.

This clonotype was detected only a few times. The rearrangement uses TRBV29-1 and TRBJ2-7, with 10 positions matching TRBD1. Germline CDR1 and CDR2: SQVTM and ANQGSEA. The CDR3 contains 13 residues. The J segment lost 1 base and the V segment lost 7 bases, leaving 4 bases of the junction unmatched. The CDR3 nucleotides read TGCAGCGCCTGGGGACAGGGGTCCTACGAGCAGTACTTC. As protein: CSAWGQGSYEQYF.

The V and J genes are TRBV27 and TRBJ2-5, with 9 bases that match TRBD1. V lost 4 bases, J lost 4 bases, and 10 bases stayed unmatched. The CDR3 is 16 residues long. CDR1 MNHEY and CDR2 SMNVEV come from the germline V gene (reference sequence). The CDR3 sequence: CASSSAGDREAETQYF. In nucleotides, the CDR3 is TGTGCCAGCAGTTCTGCCGGGGACAGGGAGGCAGAGACCCAGTACTTC.

This clonotype was picked up many times. V usage is TRBV12-3 or TRBV12-4 and J usage is TRBJ2-1; TRBD2 aligns across 12 bases. V lost 5 bases, J lost 9 bases, and 5 bases stayed unmatched. The CDR3 loop spans 14 amino acids. In DNA form, the CDR3 reads TGTGCCAGCAGTCCCCCGGGACTAGCGGGTGAGCAGTTCTTC. Its protein is CASSPPGLAGEQFF.

The chain carries TRBV29-1 and TRBJ2-3; D is undetermined. Germline CDR1 is SQVTM and CDR2 is ANQGSEA. Trimming left V 4 bases short and J 3 bases short, with 11 bases between. The CDR3 covers 13 residues. Here the CDR3 DNA reads TGCAGCGTTGTTCGCAGGTTGACAGATACGCAGTATTTT. Residues: CSVVRRLTDTQYF.

In its sample, this clonotype was seen many times. The junction shows a germline mismatch at one end, possibly a read error. V and J are TRBV28 and TRBJ2-4, with D unclear. Germline CDR1 and CDR2: MDHEN and SYDVKM. This CDR3 is built from 12 residues. CDR3 sequence (DNA): TGTGCCAGCAGCTCGACCGGAAAAAGACTGAACTTC. Translation: CASSSTGKRLNF.

CDR3 in DNA: TGTGCCAGCAGTTTAGGGGGGGCGCAGTACAATGAGCAGTTCTTC. The encoded protein is CASSLGGAQYNEQFF. The chain is built from TRBV12-3 or TRBV12-4 and TRBJ2-1; perhaps D is TRBD1 or TRBD2 (6 bases each). With 1 base removed from V and 4 bases from J, the gap between germline ends came to 11 bases. The CDR3 covers 15 residues.

This clonotype was seen more than once but under ten times. This chain links TRBV25-1 with TRBJ2-1, with D perhaps given as TRBD1 or TRBD2 (5 bases each). The CDR3 loop spans 15 amino acids. Trimming removed 4 bases from V and 4 bases from J, with 14 bases in between. Germline V lookup: CDR1 MGHDK, CDR2 SYGVNS. The CDR3 loop reads CASSVGEDWYNEQFF. In DNA form, the CDR3 reads TGTGCCAGCAGTGTGGGGGAAGACTGGTACAATGAGCAGTTCTTC.

This chain joins TRBV7-2 and TRBJ1-5; D is unclear. Germline V lookup: CDR1 SGHTA, CDR2 FQGNSA. V was shortened by 4 bases and J by 6 bases, with 10 bases between the two germline ends. This CDR3 is built from 13 residues. The chain's CDR3 is CASSSDKSQPQHF. CDR3 bases: TGTGCCAGCAGCTCAGACAAGTCTCAGCCCCAGCATTTT.

This clonotype has ten or more counts. This rearrangement joins TRBV7-9 to TRBJ1-6; 10 bases are a match to TRBD1. Per the germline V gene, CDR1 is SEHNR and CDR2 is FQNEAQ (reference sequence). Trimming removed 3 bases from V and 8 bases from J; junction bases left unmatched: 1. There are 14 residues in the CDR3. CDR3 in DNA: TGTGCCAGCAGCTTGGGGACAGGGGATTCACCCCTCCACTTT. Translation: CASSLGTGDSPLHF.

V is TRBV7-7 and J is TRBJ2-7; D assignment may be TRBD1 or TRBD2 (5 bases each). Germline CDR1 SSHAT, CDR2 FNYEAQ (reference sequence). Trimming left V 3 bases short and J 2 bases short, with 11 bases between. There are 14 residues in the CDR3. The CDR3 nucleotides are TGTGCCAGCAGCTTGGGGGACGGAACCTACGAGCAGTACTTC. Protein sequence: CASSLGDGTYEQYF.

This clonotype was picked up a small number of times. The gene calls are TRBV12-3 or TRBV12-4 and TRBJ2-1, with 10 bases lining up with TRBD1. There are 15 residues in the CDR3. After removal of 5 bases from V and 0 bases from J, the junction contained 1 base not matched to a gene. The CDR3, as DNA: TGTGCCAGCAGTAGGACAGGGGGCTCCTACAATGAGCAGTTCTTC. Its protein product is CASSRTGGSYNEQFF.

The chain employs TRBV5-1 and TRBJ1-5; 8 nucleotides agree with TRBD1. The germline CDR1 and CDR2 sequences are SGHRS and YFSETQ. The CDR3 totals 13 residues. With 10 bases clipped from V and 1 base from J, the junction kept 4 bases outside the gene matches. CDR3 protein: CAGQGLSNQPQHF. CDR3 coding DNA: TGCGCCGGACAGGGTCTGAGCAATCAGCCCCAGCATTTT.

Only one count was recorded for this clonotype. J is TRBJ1-2 and V is TRBV12-3 or TRBV12-4; D unresolved. The ends were cut back, 5 bases at V and 6 bases at J, with 10 bases in the middle. The CDR3 contains 12 residues. The CDR3 sequence: CASSPPKHGYTF. DNA for the CDR3: TGTGCCAGCAGTCCCCCGAAACATGGCTACACCTTC.

The V and J genes are TRBV12-3 or TRBV12-4 and TRBJ2-1; 11 nucleotides match TRBD1. V trimming: 5 bases; J trimming: 6 bases; junction bases outside the gene matches: 9. The CDR3 loop spans 16 amino acids. In nucleotides, the CDR3 is TGTGCCAGCAGTCGCACGCGGGACAGGGGGTCCAATGAGCAGTTCTTC. It is translated as CASSRTRDRGSNEQFF.

The chain recombines TRBV10-1 with TRBJ1-1, with D possibly TRBD1 on 6 matching bases. CDR3 length: 18 amino acids. CDR1 and CDR2 from the germline V gene are WNHNN and SYGVQD (reference sequence). V was trimmed by 4 bases and J by 3 bases, leaving 24 bases between them. CDR3 DNA: TGCGCCAGCAGTGTTTATGGCTCGGCCAGGGGATGGGACACTGAAGCTTTCTTT. This translates into CASSVYGSARGWDTEAFF.